Listed here are 9 T cell receptor beta chains from one sample, sequenced in a study of control samples from healthy donors and cancer patients. Only in-frame clones appear in the TCRdb table, and some are missing; sequencing was by immunoSEQ multiplex PCR. The table shows more than 110,000 clones, with 80% to 95% occurring only once. Input material: blood. These receptors originate from a man aged 30-40 years in good health.

The rearrangement uses TRBV6-2 or TRBV6-3 and TRBJ1-1, with D possibly being TRBD1 (6 bases). In germline, CDR1 is MNHEY, CDR2 SVGEGT. The CDR3 runs 13 residues. Trimming pared 6 bases from V and 4 bases from J, leaving 12 bases between. CDR3 in amino acids: CASSQQGTTEAFF. DNA of the CDR3: TGTGCCAGCAGCCAACAGGGTACCACTGAAGCTTTCTTT.

The chain uses TRBV30 and TRBJ1-3; a weak D match, TRBD1 (5 bases). CDR1 is GTSNPN, CDR2 SVGIG, per germline (reference sequence). V lost 0 bases and J lost 3, with 15 bases in between. The CDR3 sequence is 16 residues long. The CDR3 region is CAWSVRQGVFGNTIYF. The CDR3 region has the DNA TGTGCCTGGAGTGTGAGGCAGGGAGTCTTTGGAAACACCATATATTTT.

V and J are TRBV27 and TRBJ1-4, with D unclear. This CDR3 is 13 amino acids long. Germline V CDR1 and CDR2: MNHEY, SMNVEV (reference sequence). Trimming removed 2 bases at V and 5 bases at J, with 6 bases between. The CDR3 DNA sequence: TGTGCCAGCAGTTTACTAGGGAATGAAAAACTGTTTTTT. Amino acid sequence: CASSLLGNEKLFF.

This clone was picked up one time. The chain combines TRBV30 with TRBJ1-1; D not resolved. V dropped 0 bases and J dropped 1 base, with 12 bases sitting between them. CDR1 is GTSNPN and CDR2 is SVGIG in the germline V gene (reference sequence). This CDR3 spans 15 amino acids. The CDR3 DNA follows: TGTGCCTGGAGTGTACTTCCCTGGCAGAACACTGAAGCTTTCTTT. This sequence encodes CAWSVLPWQNTEAFF.

The rearrangement uses TRBV29-1 and TRBJ1-2, with D uncertain. The germline V and J ends were trimmed by 4 bases and 4 bases, with 19 bases remaining between them. This CDR3 has 15 amino acids. Germline assignment: CDR1 SQVTM and CDR2 ANQGSEA. The CDR3 DNA follows: TGCAGCGTTGTTGGGGAGCAGACGAGACCCTATGGCTACACCTTC. It is translated as CSVVGEQTRPYGYTF.

J is TRBJ2-3 and V is TRBV6-5; 7 nucleotides agree with TRBD2. Germline V gene sequence: CDR1 MNHEY, CDR2 SVGAGI. The CDR3 spans 14 residues. V lost 2 bases and J lost 6; bases outside the gene matches: 5. CDR3 in amino acids: CASSYKAGVDTQYF. DNA for the CDR3: TGTGCCAGCAGTTACAAGGCGGGAGTGGATACGCAGTATTTT.

The V gene is TRBV6-6, the J gene TRBJ2-5, with 8 bases aligning to TRBD2. V lost 5 bases and J lost 5; bases outside the gene matches: 19. The CDR3 spans 18 residues. Per germline, CDR1 MNHNY and CDR2 SVGAGI (reference sequence). This CDR3 reads CASSPILKTGLGPETQYF. CDR3 in DNA: TGTGCCAGCAGTCCTATTCTCAAGACGGGACTAGGCCCGGAGACCCAGTACTTC.

This chain joins TRBV2 and TRBJ2-7, with TRBD2 matching over 14 bases. Germline values: CDR1 SNHLY, CDR2 FYNNEI. The CDR3 length is 13 residues. The ends lost 6 bases at V and 6 bases at J; junction bases unmatched: 1. This chain's CDR3 is CASSGLAGGEQYF. The DNA for the CDR3 is TGTGCCAGCAGCGGACTAGCGGGGGGCGAGCAGTACTTC.

V gene TRBV6-5 combines with J gene TRBJ1-2; D perhaps matches TRBD1 (6 bases). CDR3 length: 15 amino acids. The V and J ends lost 6 bases and 0 bases respectively, with 14 bases between them. CDR1 MNHEY and CDR2 SVGAGI come from the germline V gene. This CDR3 reads CASRPRGRPNYGYTF. The CDR3 DNA follows: TGTGCCAGCAGACCGAGGGGGAGGCCTAACTATGGCTACACCTTC.